This T cell receptor (beta chain) emerged from a study of T-cell memory formation after mild COVID-19. This clonotype has a handful of counts. What it recognizes is unknown. Sample barcodes and UMIs were carried by the TCR alpha and TCR beta cDNA libraries that 5'RACE generated with constant-segment primers. TCRdb fed the 5' RACE reads into MiXCR, producing one record per CDR3 protein. In the table there are 150,000 to 200,000 distinct CDR3 sequences, approximately 10% of which are singletons. Trimming stripped 0 bases from V and 9 bases from J, with 12 bases between. This CDR3 is 14 amino acids long. From germline, CDR1 is SEHNR and CDR2 FQNEAQ (reference sequence). General observations from the study: Contracting CD8+ clones were enriched in EMRA, CD4+ mainly in CM and EM.

The receptor's source is a young man who had mild COVID-19 (a few samples of this study predate the infection). Cell type and time point are not known. The specimen was PBMCs or a T cell subset sorted from them (not recorded which). The V and J genes are TRBV7-9 and TRBJ2-1; D is perhaps TRBD1 (6 bases). CDR3 sequence reads: CASSLAVGAGEQFF. DNA of the CDR3: TGTGCCAGCAGCTTAGCTGTGGGGGCGGGTGAGCAGTTCTTC.